This T cell receptor (beta chain) was captured by sequencing in a study of CD8 T cells in ankylosing spondylitis. With respect to this clonotype: Antigen specificity is unknown.

As the method for making TCR beta libraries, quantitative 5'-RACE with molecular barcodes was used. From the 5' RACE reads, TCRdb called clonotypes with MiXCR, one entry per CDR3 protein. The table lists about 540,000 distinct CDR3 sequences, 10% to 15% of them singletons. The V gene end was trimmed by 1 base and the J gene end by 9 bases; junction bases not matched to a gene: 5. The CDR3 is 15 residues long. Study-wide findings and caveats: Disease-associated clones were CD8+ and fairly uncommon in peripheral blood. What appeared characteristic of ankylosing spondylitis blood was a TCR beta motif of seven to nine highly homologous variants.

This rearrangement joins TRBV12-3 or TRBV12-4 to TRBJ2-1; 11 bases align to TRBD2. The sequence was collected from a male donor with ankylosing spondylitis. The specimen sequenced was blood, either unsorted or a sorted T cell fraction (not recorded which). The chain's CDR3 is CASSLGVAGGPEQFF. DNA of the CDR3: TGTGCCAGCAGTTTAGGGGTAGCGGGAGGGCCTGAGCAGTTCTTC.